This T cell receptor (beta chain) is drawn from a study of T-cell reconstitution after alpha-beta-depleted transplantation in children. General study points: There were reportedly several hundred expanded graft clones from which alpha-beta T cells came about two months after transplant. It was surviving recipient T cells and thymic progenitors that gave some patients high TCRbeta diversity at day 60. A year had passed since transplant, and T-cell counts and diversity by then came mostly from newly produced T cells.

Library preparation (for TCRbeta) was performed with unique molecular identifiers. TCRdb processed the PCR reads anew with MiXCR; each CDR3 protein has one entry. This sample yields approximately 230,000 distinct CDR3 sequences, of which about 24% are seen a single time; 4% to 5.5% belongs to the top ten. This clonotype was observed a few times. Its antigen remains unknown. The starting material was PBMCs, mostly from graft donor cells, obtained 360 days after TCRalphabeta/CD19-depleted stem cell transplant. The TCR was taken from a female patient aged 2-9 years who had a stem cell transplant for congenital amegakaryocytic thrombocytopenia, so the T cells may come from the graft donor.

The CDR3 DNA sequence: TGTGCCAGCAGCTTAGTTTACAGGGTGAACACTGAAGCTTTCTTT. Its protein product is CASSLVYRVNTEAFF. This chain links TRBV7-2 with TRBJ1-1; TRBD1 might be the D (6 bases). V was cut by 1 base and J by 0 bases, with 9 bases left in between. The germline V gene has CDR1 SGHTA and CDR2 FQGNSA. This CDR3 has 15 residues.